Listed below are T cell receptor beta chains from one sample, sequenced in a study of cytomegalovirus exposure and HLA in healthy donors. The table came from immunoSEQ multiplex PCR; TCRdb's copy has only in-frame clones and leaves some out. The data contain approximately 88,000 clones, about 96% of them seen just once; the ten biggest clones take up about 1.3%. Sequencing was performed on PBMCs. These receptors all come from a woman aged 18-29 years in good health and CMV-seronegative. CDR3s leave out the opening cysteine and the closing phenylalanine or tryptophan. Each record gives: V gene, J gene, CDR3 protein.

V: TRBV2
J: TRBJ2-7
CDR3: ASSEISGQAYEQY

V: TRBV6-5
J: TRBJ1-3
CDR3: ASSYFGTVSGNTIY

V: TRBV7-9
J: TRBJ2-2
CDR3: ASSPSGRYGELF

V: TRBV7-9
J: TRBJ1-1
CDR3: ASSTLDGQGNTEAF

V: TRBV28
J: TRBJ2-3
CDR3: ASSFSLPSTDTQY

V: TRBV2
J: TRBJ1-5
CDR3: ASRWEYSNQPQH

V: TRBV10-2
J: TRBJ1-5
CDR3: ATRQGWNQPQH

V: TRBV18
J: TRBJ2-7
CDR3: ASSQSPKYEQY

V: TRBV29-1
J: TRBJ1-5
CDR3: SVVAGFNQPQH

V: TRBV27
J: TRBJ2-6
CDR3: ASSPSPSGANVLT

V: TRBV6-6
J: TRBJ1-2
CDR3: ASSYSPGQGNYGYT

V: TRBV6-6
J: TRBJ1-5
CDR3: ASMIRGGNQPQH

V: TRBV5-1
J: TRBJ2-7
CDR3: ASNVLAGAYEQY

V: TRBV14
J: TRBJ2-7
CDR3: ASSQGPRSYEQY

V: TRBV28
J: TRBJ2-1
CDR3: ASSASLHEQF

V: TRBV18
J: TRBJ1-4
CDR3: ASSRERLGSEKLF

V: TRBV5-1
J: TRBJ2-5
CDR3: ASSKGQQETQY

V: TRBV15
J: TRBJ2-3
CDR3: ATSRIAGGYSTDTQY

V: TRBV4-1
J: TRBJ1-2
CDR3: ASSQARGDYGYT

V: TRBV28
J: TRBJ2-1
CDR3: ATLSGSRLNEQF

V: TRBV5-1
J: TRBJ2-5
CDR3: ASSLEGQQETQY

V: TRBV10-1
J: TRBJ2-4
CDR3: ASSESSVGGAKNIQY

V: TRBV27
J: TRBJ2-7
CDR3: ASSGLAPVHEQY

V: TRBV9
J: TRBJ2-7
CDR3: ASSQGLDNSYEQY

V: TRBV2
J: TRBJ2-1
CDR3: ASSERESSYNEQF

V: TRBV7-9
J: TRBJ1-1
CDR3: ASSSPRARNTEAF

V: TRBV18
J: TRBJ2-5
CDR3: ASSRRPASQETQY

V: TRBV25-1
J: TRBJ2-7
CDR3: ASSVSAGATYEQY

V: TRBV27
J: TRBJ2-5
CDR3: ASSLYGVGPGGGQETQY

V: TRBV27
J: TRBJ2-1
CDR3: ASSLLAGANNEQF

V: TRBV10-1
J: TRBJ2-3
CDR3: ASSVLSSGGSGATDTQY

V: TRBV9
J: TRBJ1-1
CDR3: ASSLRGVAEAF

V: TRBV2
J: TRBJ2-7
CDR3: ASSRDLGGSYEQY